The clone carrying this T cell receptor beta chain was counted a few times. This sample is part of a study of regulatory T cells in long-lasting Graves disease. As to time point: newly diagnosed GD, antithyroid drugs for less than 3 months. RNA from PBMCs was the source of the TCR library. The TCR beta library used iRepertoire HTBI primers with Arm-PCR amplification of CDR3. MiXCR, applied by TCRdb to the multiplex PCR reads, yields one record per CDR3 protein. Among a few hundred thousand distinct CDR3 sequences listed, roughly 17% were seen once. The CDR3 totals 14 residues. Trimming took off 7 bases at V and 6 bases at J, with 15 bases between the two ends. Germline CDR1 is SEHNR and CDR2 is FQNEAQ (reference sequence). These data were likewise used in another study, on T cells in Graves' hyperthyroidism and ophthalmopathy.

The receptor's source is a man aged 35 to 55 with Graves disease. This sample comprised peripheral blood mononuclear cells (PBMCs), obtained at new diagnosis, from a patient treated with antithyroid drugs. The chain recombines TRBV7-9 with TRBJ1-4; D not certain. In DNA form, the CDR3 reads TGTGCCAGCACCTCCGTGGATTGGGATGAAAAACTGTTTTTT. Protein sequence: CASTSVDWDEKLFF.